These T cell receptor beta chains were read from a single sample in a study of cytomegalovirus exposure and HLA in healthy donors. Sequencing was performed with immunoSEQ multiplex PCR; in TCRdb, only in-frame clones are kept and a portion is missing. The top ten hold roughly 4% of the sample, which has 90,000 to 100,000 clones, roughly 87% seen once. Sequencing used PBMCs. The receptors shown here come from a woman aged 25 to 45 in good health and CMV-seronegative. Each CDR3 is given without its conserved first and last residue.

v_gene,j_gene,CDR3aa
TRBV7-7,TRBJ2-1,ASSRVASAYNEQF
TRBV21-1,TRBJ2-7,ASSKAKSQREGPIEQY
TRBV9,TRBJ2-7,ASSVGGGPYEQY
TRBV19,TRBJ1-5,ASSNPSVQPQH
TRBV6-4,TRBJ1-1,ASRPQGDATEAF
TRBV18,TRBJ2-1,ASSPPDRVYNEQF
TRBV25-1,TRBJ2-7,ASSERPGSYEQY
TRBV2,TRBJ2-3,ASSISNPGGPPTDTQY
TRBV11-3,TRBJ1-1,ASSLGGGETEAF
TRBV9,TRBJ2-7,ASSRTGGGSGGYEQY
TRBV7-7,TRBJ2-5,ASSSNSGNQETQY
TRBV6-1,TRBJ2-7,ASSEVGQPFSYEQY
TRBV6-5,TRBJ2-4,ASSYMDRGSKNIQY
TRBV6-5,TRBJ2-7,ASRQGAYEQY
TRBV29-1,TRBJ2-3,SVAMSTDTQY
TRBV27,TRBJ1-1,ASSFLLNTEAF
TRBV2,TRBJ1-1,AGEQGLNTEAF